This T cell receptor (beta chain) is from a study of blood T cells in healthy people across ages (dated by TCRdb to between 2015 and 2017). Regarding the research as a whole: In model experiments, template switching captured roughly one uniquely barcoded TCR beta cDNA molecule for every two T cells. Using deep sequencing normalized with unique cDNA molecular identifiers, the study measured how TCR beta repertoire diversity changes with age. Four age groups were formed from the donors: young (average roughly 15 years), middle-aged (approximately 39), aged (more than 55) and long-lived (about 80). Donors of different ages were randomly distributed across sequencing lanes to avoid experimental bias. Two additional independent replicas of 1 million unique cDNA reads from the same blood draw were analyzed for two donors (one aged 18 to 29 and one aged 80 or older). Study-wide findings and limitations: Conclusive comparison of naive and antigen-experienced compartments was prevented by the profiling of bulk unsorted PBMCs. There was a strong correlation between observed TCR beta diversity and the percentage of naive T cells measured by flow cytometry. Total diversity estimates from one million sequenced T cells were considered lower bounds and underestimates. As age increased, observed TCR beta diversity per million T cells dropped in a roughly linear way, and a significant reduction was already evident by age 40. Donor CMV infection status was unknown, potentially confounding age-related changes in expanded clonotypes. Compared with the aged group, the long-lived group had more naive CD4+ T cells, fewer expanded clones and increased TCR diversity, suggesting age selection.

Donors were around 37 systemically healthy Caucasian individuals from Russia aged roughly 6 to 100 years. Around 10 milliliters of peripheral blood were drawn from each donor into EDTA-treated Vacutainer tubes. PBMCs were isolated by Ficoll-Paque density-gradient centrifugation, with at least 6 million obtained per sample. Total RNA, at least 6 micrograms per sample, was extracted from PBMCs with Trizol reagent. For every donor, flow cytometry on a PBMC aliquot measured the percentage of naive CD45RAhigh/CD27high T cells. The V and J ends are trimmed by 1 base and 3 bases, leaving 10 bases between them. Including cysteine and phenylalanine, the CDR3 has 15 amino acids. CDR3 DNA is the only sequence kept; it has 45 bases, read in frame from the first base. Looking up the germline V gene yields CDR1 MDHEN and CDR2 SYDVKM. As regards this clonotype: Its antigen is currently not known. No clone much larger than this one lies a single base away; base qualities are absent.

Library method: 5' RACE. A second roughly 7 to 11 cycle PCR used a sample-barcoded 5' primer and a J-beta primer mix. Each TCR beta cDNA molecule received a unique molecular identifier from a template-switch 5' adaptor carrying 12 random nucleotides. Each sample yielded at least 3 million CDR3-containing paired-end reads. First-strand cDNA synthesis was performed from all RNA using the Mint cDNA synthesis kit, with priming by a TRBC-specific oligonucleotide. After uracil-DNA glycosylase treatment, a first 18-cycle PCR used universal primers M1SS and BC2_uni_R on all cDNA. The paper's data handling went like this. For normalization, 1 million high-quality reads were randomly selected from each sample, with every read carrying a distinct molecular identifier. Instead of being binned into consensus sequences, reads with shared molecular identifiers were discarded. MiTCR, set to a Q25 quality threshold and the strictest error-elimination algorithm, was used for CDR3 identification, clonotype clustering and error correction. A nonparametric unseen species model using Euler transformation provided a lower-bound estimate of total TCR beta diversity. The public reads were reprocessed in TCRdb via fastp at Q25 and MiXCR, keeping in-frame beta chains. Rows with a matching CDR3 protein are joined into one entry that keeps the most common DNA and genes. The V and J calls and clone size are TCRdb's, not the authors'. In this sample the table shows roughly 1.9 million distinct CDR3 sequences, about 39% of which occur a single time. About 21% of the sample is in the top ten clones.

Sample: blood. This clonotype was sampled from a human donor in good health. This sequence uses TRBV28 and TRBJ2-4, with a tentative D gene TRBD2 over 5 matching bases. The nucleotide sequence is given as TGTGCCAGCAGTTTATTCGGGGAAGTCAAAAACATTCAGTACTTC. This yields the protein CASSLFGEVKNIQYF.